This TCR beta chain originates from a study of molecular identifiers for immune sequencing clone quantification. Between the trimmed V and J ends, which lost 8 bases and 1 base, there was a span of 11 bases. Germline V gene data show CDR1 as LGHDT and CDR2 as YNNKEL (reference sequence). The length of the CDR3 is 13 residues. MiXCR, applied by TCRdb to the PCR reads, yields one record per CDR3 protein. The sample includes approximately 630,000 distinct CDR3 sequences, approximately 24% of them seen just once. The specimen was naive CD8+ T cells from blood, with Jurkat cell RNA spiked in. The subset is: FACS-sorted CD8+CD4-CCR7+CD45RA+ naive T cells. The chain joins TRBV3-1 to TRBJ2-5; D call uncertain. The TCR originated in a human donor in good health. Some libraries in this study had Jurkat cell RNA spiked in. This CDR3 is CASGTEPQETQYF. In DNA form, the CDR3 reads TGTGCCAGCGGCACCGAGCCCCAAGAGACCCAGTACTTC.